Below, 24 T cell receptor beta chains from the same sample are listed, as sequenced in a study of blood T cells in healthy people across ages. It was with a sample-barcoded 5' primer and a J-beta primer mix that a second PCR of about 7 to 12 cycles was run. TCRdb ran MiXCR on the 5' RACE reads and lists one entry per CDR3 protein. The sample shows 600,000 to 1,000,000 distinct CDR3 sequences, more than 45% of them seen only once. Sequenced sample: blood. Source of these receptors: a man in his thirties or forties in good health.

The chain employs TRBV20-1 and TRBJ2-3; TRBD2 matches at 11 bases. CDR1 and CDR2 from the germline V gene are DFQATT and SNEGSKA (reference sequence). CDR3 size: 15 residues. V shed 3 bases, J shed 5 bases, and the junction held 7 bases outside the gene matches. CDR3 DNA sequence: TGCAGTGCTAGGGATAGCGGGGGGGCCGGAGATACGCAGTATTTT. It yields the protein CSARDSGGAGDTQYF.

The rearrangement joins TRBV12-3 or TRBV12-4 to TRBJ2-3; 10 bases fit TRBD2. This CDR3 has 14 residues. The V gene end was trimmed by 7 bases and the J gene end by 5 bases; junction bases not matched to a gene: 6. The CDR3 nucleotides are TGTGCCAGCATGAAACTAGCGGGAAGAGATACGCAGTATTTT. Amino acids: CASMKLAGRDTQYF.

This chain connects TRBV7-9 to TRBJ1-5, with unresolved D. V shed 1 base and J shed 7 bases, with 5 bases lying between them. CDR1 SEHNR and CDR2 FQNEAQ come from the germline V gene (reference sequence). The CDR3 runs to 12 residues. The CDR3 loop is CASSLDRQPQHF. Here the CDR3 DNA reads TGTGCCAGCAGCTTAGATCGGCAGCCCCAGCATTTT.

The chain couples TRBV9 to TRBJ2-7; the match to TRBD2 covers 8 bases. The germline V gene has CDR1 SGDLS and CDR2 YYNGEE. V shed 2 bases and J 5 bases; nucleotides not matched to a gene: 6. This CDR3 region has 14 residues. Here the CDR3 reads CASSVVAGLDEQYF. The DNA of the CDR3 is TGTGCCAGCAGCGTTGTAGCGGGACTCGACGAGCAGTACTTC.

This clonotype was found a few times. CDR3 in amino acids: CSASGASTDTQYF. DNA of the CDR3: TGCAGTGCTAGTGGCGCTAGCACAGATACGCAGTATTTT. The genes are TRBV20-1 and TRBJ2-3; D not certain. Germline V lookup: CDR1 DFQATT, CDR2 SNEGSKA (reference sequence). This CDR3 is 13 amino acids long. Trimming left V 3 bases short and J 0 bases short, with 7 bases between.

The V gene is TRBV11-2, the J gene TRBJ2-3; weak D call: TRBD2 (6 bases). Deletions cut 3 bases from V and 4 bases from J, with 8 bases between. Germline V lookup: CDR1 SGHAT, CDR2 FQNNGV. This CDR3 contains 13 residues. This CDR3 reads CASSFGGADTQYF. In DNA form, the CDR3 reads TGTGCCAGCAGCTTTGGAGGGGCAGATACGCAGTATTTT.

This clonotype came up a few times. The gene calls are TRBV4-2 and TRBJ2-7; the D gene is possibly TRBD1 (6 bases). V was pared by 1 base and J by 0 bases, with 10 bases between. CDR1 and CDR2 from the germline V gene are LGHNA and YNFKEQ. This CDR3 region has 15 residues. This CDR3 reads CASSQGETGSYEQYF. The CDR3 region has the DNA TGTGCCAGCAGCCAAGGAGAGACAGGCTCCTACGAGCAGTACTTC.

This clonotype was counted only a few times. V is TRBV29-1 and J is TRBJ2-1, with a possible D match to TRBD1 (5 bases). The length of the CDR3 is 16 residues. CDR1 SQVTM and CDR2 ANQGSEA come from the germline V gene. The V and J ends lost 0 bases and 7 bases respectively, with 19 bases between them. The CDR3 here is CSVEDPPTGWLNEQFF. The CDR3, as DNA: TGCAGCGTTGAAGATCCCCCTACAGGCTGGTTGAATGAGCAGTTCTTC.

The gene calls are TRBV5-1 and TRBJ2-7; possibly TRBD2 for D (6 bases). The V end was cut by 1 base, the J end by 5 bases, with 19 bases between. CDR1 and CDR2 (germline): SGHRS, YFSETQ. The CDR3 is made up of 16 amino acids. The CDR3 loop reads CASSLRGTVLLDEQYF. CDR3 nucleotides: TGCGCCAGCAGCTTGCGAGGGACTGTCCTTTTGGACGAGCAGTACTTC.

Only a few counts were recorded for this clonotype. The V and J genes are TRBV11-2 and TRBJ2-5; no reliable D call. There are 14 residues in the CDR3. Trimming removed 1 base at V and 13 bases at J, with 19 bases between. CDR1 is SGHAT, CDR2 FQNNGV, per germline. The DNA for the CDR3 is TGTGCCAGCAGCTTAGTTTCCCCGGCGGACGAGCGGTACTTC. Amino acids: CASSLVSPADERYF.

The chain uses TRBV20-1 and TRBJ1-5, with 9 bases that match TRBD1. This CDR3 has 15 residues. Unmatched junction bases numbered 3, after V lost 3 bases and J lost 0 bases. CDR1 DFQATT and CDR2 SNEGSKA come from the germline V gene (reference sequence). CDR3 protein: CSASPTGGSNQPQHF. The CDR3 nucleotides are TGCAGTGCTAGCCCGACAGGGGGTAGCAATCAGCCCCAGCATTTT.

The chain links TRBV5-1 to TRBJ2-1, with a weak D call TRBD1 (5 bases). The CDR3 length is 14 residues. Trimming removed 0 bases at V and 7 bases at J, with 11 bases between. Germline CDR1 and CDR2: SGHRS and YFSETQ. The CDR3 bases are TGCGCCAGCAGCTTGGGCGCCGCAGGGAATGAGCAGTTCTTC. Amino acid sequence: CASSLGAAGNEQFF.

The chain combines TRBV27 with TRBJ2-1; D is unresolved. This CDR3 comprises 15 residues. With 5 bases removed from V and 8 bases from J, the gap between germline ends came to 19 bases. Looked up from germline, CDR1 is MNHEY and CDR2 is SMNVEV (reference sequence). The CDR3 DNA reads TGTGCCAGCAGTATCAAATACGACAATTTCGATGAGCAGTTCTTC. Protein: CASSIKYDNFDEQFF.

This sequence joins TRBV5-1 and TRBJ2-1; D gene unclear. The CDR3 is made up of 19 amino acids. V lost 1 base to trimming and J lost 4 bases, with 24 bases between them. The V gene's germline CDR1 is SGHRS and CDR2 YFSETQ. This CDR3 is CASSLSTLLLPLGYNEQFF. In DNA form, the CDR3 reads TGCGCCAGCAGCTTGTCCACCCTCCTGCTACCGCTAGGGTACAATGAGCAGTTCTTC. Full variable domain (remainder filled in from reference TRBV5-1 and TRBJ2-1): KAGVTQTPRYLIKTRGQQVTLSCSPISGHRSVSWYQQTPGQGLQFLFEYFSETQRNKGNFPGRFSGRQFSNSRSEMNVSTLELGDSALYLCASSLSTLLLPLGYNEQFFGPGTRLTVL.

This clonotype was seen just once. This rearrangement joins TRBV5-1 to TRBJ1-6, with D perhaps TRBD1 (6 bases). V lost 4 bases to trimming and J lost 5 bases, with 10 bases between them. Germline V gene lookup returns CDR1 SGHRS and CDR2 YFSETQ. The CDR3 extends over 14 amino acids. This chain's CDR3 is CASSDRTDNSPLHF. CDR3 nucleotides: TGCGCCAGCAGCGATCGGACAGATAATTCACCCCTCCACTTT.

The chain is built from TRBV27 and TRBJ1-1; 7 nucleotides line up with TRBD1. Germline CDR1 and CDR2: MNHEY and SMNVEV (reference sequence). Trimming removed 0 bases from V and 5 bases from J; junction bases left unmatched: 0. The CDR3 loop spans 13 amino acids. DNA of the CDR3: TGTGCCAGCAGTTTATCACAGGGGACTGAAGCTTTCTTT. This gives the protein CASSLSQGTEAFF.

The chain couples TRBV3-1 to TRBJ2-7; TRBD2 aligns across 10 bases. The ends lost 0 bases at V and 6 bases at J; junction bases unmatched: 14. The germline gives CDR1 LGHDT, CDR2 YNNKEL (reference sequence). The CDR3 contains 18 residues. CDR3 coding DNA: TGTGCCAGCAGCCAAGATAACTCGGGGGCTAGCGGGAGTATCGAGCAGTACTTC. It codes for CASSQDNSGASGSIEQYF.

This clonotype has just one count. The chain recombines TRBV28 with TRBJ2-7; D uncertain. The end of the DNA fits TRBJ2-5 better, so the J call may be wrong. The CDR3 covers 14 residues. Germline V lookup: CDR1 MDHEN, CDR2 SYDVKM. The CDR3 region has the DNA TGTGCCAGCAGTCCAGCCCGGTTTTGGGAGACCCAGTACTTC. Residues: CASSPARFWETQYF.

This clonotype has just a few counts. This chain links TRBV29-1 with TRBJ2-7; 10 bases line up with TRBD1. The CDR3 covers 13 residues. Germline loops: CDR1 SQVTM, CDR2 ANQGSEA. J lost 7 bases, V lost 4 bases, and 7 bases had no gene match. Here the CDR3 DNA reads TGCAGCGTTGCAGGGGACAGGGGTGGTGAGCAGTACTTC. Amino acids: CSVAGDRGGEQYF.

The genes are TRBV20-1 and TRBJ2-3; D may be TRBD1 (5 bases). This CDR3 has 13 residues. Germline V lookup: CDR1 DFQATT, CDR2 SNEGSKA (reference sequence). Trimming took off 5 bases at V and 5 bases at J, with 14 bases between the two ends. In DNA form, the CDR3 reads TGCAGTGCTTCCAGGGTGACGGGAGATACGCAGTATTTT. The encoded protein is CSASRVTGDTQYF.

Of note for this clonotype: An end of the junction differs from the germline gene, which may be a read error. V and J are TRBV6-5 and TRBJ2-1; D gene ambiguous. This CDR3 region has 12 residues. Germline V gene sequence: CDR1 MNHEY, CDR2 SVGAGI. The CDR3 spells CASRYSFGEQFF. As DNA, the CDR3 is TGTGCCAGCAGGTACTCGTTCGGTGAGCAGTTCTTC.

With regard to this clonotype: At one end, the junction sequence differs from germline, possibly due to a read error. The chain has TRBV4-3 and TRBJ1-2; the D gene is possibly TRBD1 (5 bases). The length of the CDR3 is 13 residues. Germline loops: CDR1 LGHNA, CDR2 YSLEER. CDR3 in amino acids: CASSQDIRDRYAF. The CDR3 DNA reads as TGCGCCAGCAGCCAAGATATAAGGGACCGCTACGCCTTC.

There are a few counts of this clonotype. The chain joins TRBV5-1 to TRBJ1-4; TRBD1 matches 7 bases. V was pared by 0 bases and J by 12 bases, with 5 bases of the junction left unmatched. CDR3 length: 13 amino acids. Germline-derived CDR1 and CDR2 are SGHRS and YFSETQ. The CDR3 protein is CASSLDSGTELFF. CDR3 bases: TGCGCCAGCAGCTTGGACTCCGGGACAGAACTGTTTTTT.

The chain recombines TRBV6-5 with TRBJ2-1; 7 bases line up with TRBD2. CDR3 length: 15 residues. CDR1 MNHEY and CDR2 SVGAGI come from the germline V gene. V was pared by 6 bases and J by 5 bases, with 10 bases of the junction left unmatched. CDR3 protein: CASRPGMGGHNEQFF. DNA for the CDR3: TGTGCCAGCAGGCCAGGTATGGGAGGGCACAATGAGCAGTTCTTC.